The entry below describes one T cell receptor beta chain. Its cognate antigen is unknown. These data belong to a study of T-cell memory formation after mild COVID-19. Turning to the study itself: TCR clusters were mostly donor specific. Study observations and caveats: Researchers report contracting CD4+ clones mostly in CM and EM, with CD8+ clones in EMRA. Still unconfirmed is whether the second-wave clones peaking on day 37 recognized SARS-CoV-2. Cross-reactive memory apparently joined, as some responding clones appeared in pre-infection memory.

TCRdb processed the 5' RACE reads anew with MiXCR; each CDR3 protein has one entry. This sample has hundreds of thousands of distinct CDR3 sequences, with about 17% found just once. Germline V gene data show CDR1 as SGHAT and CDR2 as FQNNGV. V lost 5 bases, J lost 8 bases, and 13 bases lay in between. The CDR3 totals 13 residues. The sequenced material came from PBMCs or a T cell subset sorted from them (not recorded which). The receptor was derived from a man aged 18 to 35 who had mild COVID-19 (a few samples of this study predate the infection). Cell type and time point are not known. V and J are TRBV11-2 and TRBJ1-3; D ambiguous. The CDR3 sequence: CASSPPASYTIYF. CDR3 DNA: TGTGCCAGCAGCCCCCCGGCGTCATACACCATATATTTT. Drawing the rest from reference TRBV11-2 and TRBJ1-3, the complete variable domain is EAGVAQSPRYKIIEKRQSVAFWCNPISGHATLYWYQQILGQGPKLLIQFQNNGVVDDSQLPKDRFSAERLKGVDSTLKIQPAKLEDSAVYLCASSPPASYTIYFGEGSWLTVV.